The 15 T cell receptor beta chains listed next were all sequenced from one sample in a study of human T cells and chemical hapten exposure. MiXCR, run by TCRdb on the RACE reads, gives a single entry per CDR3 protein. The data contain 330,000 or so distinct CDR3 sequences, about 6.9% of them singletons. Specified time point: patch test 2, 6 weeks after DPC sensitization. Regarding treatment: therapeutic diphenylcyclopropenone sensitization with weekly scalp DPC. The input for sequencing was whole blood, taken in connection with sensitization to the hapten diphenylcyclopropenone (DPC). The receptor set was obtained from a young woman with alopecia areata. Some clones in this sample may be carry-over from other donors' samples.

This clonotype has just a few counts. This sequence joins TRBV7-9 and TRBJ1-2, with TRBD1 matching over 11 bases. Trimming at V came to 3 bases and at J to 5 bases, leaving 8 bases not matched to a gene. This CDR3 region has 16 residues. Germline V gene sequence: CDR1 SEHNR, CDR2 FQNEAQ (reference sequence). CDR3 region: CASSLENRDRGYGYTF. In DNA, the CDR3 is TGTGCCAGCAGCTTGGAGAACCGGGACAGGGGGTATGGCTACACCTTC.

The genes are TRBV6-5 and TRBJ1-3, with D possibly matching TRBD1 (6 bases). Germline V gives CDR1 MNHEY, CDR2 SVGAGI. The CDR3 consists of 15 residues. Trimming pared 2 bases from V and 9 bases from J, leaving 17 bases between. The CDR3 region is CASSYGGRGSSTIYF. The CDR3 DNA reads TGTGCCAGCAGTTACGGCGGCAGGGGCTCTAGCACCATATATTTT.

V and J are TRBV6-2 or TRBV6-3 and TRBJ2-1, with D tentatively TRBD2 (5 bases). The length of the CDR3 is 13 residues. Germline-derived CDR1 and CDR2 are MNHEY and SVGEGT. V was shortened by 8 bases and J by 0 bases, with 8 bases between the two germline ends. The CDR3 DNA reads TGTGCCAGCGGGGAGAACTCCTACAATGAGCAGTTCTTC. Translation: CASGENSYNEQFF.

This chain links TRBV6-6 with TRBJ1-4; D is unclear. V lost 1 base, J lost 4 bases, and 10 bases lay in between. Germline assignment: CDR1 MNHNY and CDR2 SVGAGI (reference sequence). CDR3 length: 15 residues. CDR3 protein: CASSYFSRNNEKLFF. The DNA for the CDR3 is TGTGCCAGCAGTTACTTTAGCAGGAATAATGAAAAACTGTTTTTT.

The chain employs TRBV9 and TRBJ2-3, with D tentatively TRBD2 (6 bases). The V gene lost 0 bases and the J gene lost 4 bases, with 9 bases spanning the gap. Looked up from germline, CDR1 is SGDLS and CDR2 is YYNGEE. This CDR3 has 14 residues. CDR3 DNA sequence: TGTGCCAGCAGCGTAGAGTGGAGGGCAGATACGCAGTATTTT. Protein: CASSVEWRADTQYF.

The chain is built from TRBV12-3 or TRBV12-4 and TRBJ1-1; unclear D gene. Trimming took 7 bases from V and 1 from J, leaving 19 bases between them. This CDR3 has 16 residues. CDR3 nucleotides: TGTGCCAGCACTACCCTGGGAGGGCTTGGGAACACTGAAGCTTTCTTT. Translation: CASTTLGGLGNTEAFF.

This clonotype was picked up a small number of times. The V and J genes are TRBV27 and TRBJ2-2; no reliable D call. This CDR3 spans 14 amino acids. V dropped 5 bases and J dropped 5 bases, with 12 bases sitting between them. Germline V gene lookup returns CDR1 MNHEY and CDR2 SMNVEV (reference sequence). CDR3 amino acids: CASSPAQFTGELFF. Here the CDR3 DNA reads TGTGCCAGCAGTCCGGCACAGTTTACCGGGGAGCTGTTTTTT.

The table lists this clonotype with a few counts. This chain connects TRBV25-1 to TRBJ1-1, with 10 bases identical to TRBD1. This CDR3 spans 15 amino acids. Germline assignment: CDR1 MGHDK and CDR2 SYGVNS. After removal of 4 bases from V and 3 bases from J, the junction contained 5 bases not matched to a gene. DNA of the CDR3: TGTGCCAGCAGTGGACGACAGGGGGCGGACACTGAAGCTTTCTTT. Protein: CASSGRQGADTEAFF.

Ten or more counts support this clonotype. The junction shows a germline mismatch at one end, possibly a read error. J is TRBJ1-2 and V is TRBV6-6; 8 bases match TRBD1. This CDR3 comprises 13 residues. Germline CDR1 is MNHNY and CDR2 is SVGAGI (reference sequence). CDR3 amino acids: CASSPQGDYGYTF. The CDR3 nucleotides are TGCGCCAGCAGCCCACAGGGGGACTATGGCTACACCTTC.

This clonotype was counted at least ten times. V and J are TRBV4-2 and TRBJ2-4; D might be TRBD2 (6 bases). This CDR3 has 14 amino acids. V shed 1 base and J shed 7 bases, with 11 bases lying between them. CDR1 is LGHNA and CDR2 is YNFKEQ in the germline V gene. The CDR3 loop is CASSQALARNIQYF. The CDR3, as DNA: TGTGCCAGCAGCCAAGCCCTAGCGAGGAACATTCAGTACTTC.

This clonotype was detected a few times. The rearrangement uses TRBV20-1 and TRBJ2-7; D remains ambiguous. CDR3 length: 12 amino acids. V was cut by 0 bases and J by 3 bases, with 6 bases left in between. CDR1 is DFQATT and CDR2 is SNEGSKA in the germline V gene (reference sequence). DNA of the CDR3: TGCAGTGCTAGAGATCACGACTACGAGCAGTACTTC. Protein: CSARDHDYEQYF.

This clonotype has only a few counts. V and J are TRBV18 and TRBJ2-7; 8 bases are a match to TRBD2. V dropped 1 base and J dropped 2; count of bases not matched to a gene: 7. From germline, CDR1 is KGHSH and CDR2 LQKENI. There are 16 residues in the CDR3. CDR3: CASSPHPSGGAYEQYF. CDR3 coding DNA: TGTGCCAGCTCACCACATCCCTCCGGGGGGGCCTACGAGCAGTACTTC. The whole variable domain, filled in from reference TRBV18 and TRBJ2-7, reads NAGVMQNPRHLVRRRGQEARLRCSPMKGHSHVYWYRQLPEEGLKFMVYLQKENIIDESGMPKERFSAEFPKEGPSILRIQQVVRGDSAAYFCASSPHPSGGAYEQYFGPGTRLTVT.

In its sample, this clonotype was seen a few times. V usage is TRBV12-3 or TRBV12-4 and J usage is TRBJ2-3; no reliable D call. The CDR3 covers 15 residues. Trimming pared 6 bases from V and 4 bases from J, leaving 17 bases between. CDR3 bases: TGTGCCAGCAGCCCAGAGGTCGCCCAGGCAGATACGCAGTATTTT. Translated, it gives CASSPEVAQADTQYF.

This clonotype was seen at least ten times. The rearrangement links TRBV7-2 to TRBJ1-1; D might be TRBD1 (6 bases). The V end was cut by 3 bases, the J end by 4 bases, with 15 bases between. The germline V gene has CDR1 SGHTA and CDR2 FQGNSA. CDR3 length: 15 amino acids. CDR3 sequence reads: CASSFQTRGSTEAFF. The CDR3 DNA reads as TGTGCCAGCAGCTTCCAAACCAGGGGTAGCACTGAAGCTTTCTTT. Complete variable domain (other parts from reference TRBV7-2 and TRBJ1-1): GAGVSQSPSNKVTEKGKDVELRCDPISGHTALYWYRQSLGQGLEFLIYFQGNSAPDKSGLPSDRFSAERTGGSVSTLTIQRTQQEDSAVYLCASSFQTRGSTEAFFGQGTRLTVV.

The chain uses TRBV3-1 and TRBJ2-1; possibly TRBD2 for D (5 bases). Germline V gene data show CDR1 as LGHDT and CDR2 as YNNKEL (reference sequence). The V and J ends lost 0 bases and 10 bases respectively, with 16 bases between them. This CDR3 is built from 15 residues. The CDR3 DNA follows: TGTGCCAGCAGCCAAGATCTCATGAGGGCACGGGAGCAGTTCTTC. It is translated as CASSQDLMRAREQFF.